The T cell receptor (beta chain) described here comes from a study of OX40 agonist ivuxolimab in advanced cancers. This clone was picked up one time. Clones were read by immunoSEQ multiplex PCR, and TCRdb kept only the in-frame ones, dropping some. Of fewer than 65,000 clones listed, 86% are singletons. The CDR3 spans 15 residues. V was clipped by 4 bases and J by 9 bases; unmatched bases: 14. Germline V gives CDR1 SGHTS, CDR2 YDEGEE. Blood got drawn at baseline, again on cycle 4 day 1, and then on cycle 7 day 1. The receptor was isolated from an adult with an advanced solid tumor such as melanoma, head and neck, liver or kidney cancer. Sequencing used CD4+ or CD8+ T cells sorted from blood, obtained in a trial of the OX40 agonist ivuxolimab. This rearrangement joins TRBV5-8 to TRBJ2-3; TRBD2 aligns across 7 bases. The CDR3 loop reads CASSPGGGAKWTQYF. The CDR3 DNA reads TGTGCCAGCAGCCCGGGAGGTGGCGCCAAGTGGACGCAGTATTTT.